A single sample gave rise to the 4 T cell receptor beta chains below, sequenced in a study of vaccination effects on CD4 cells after COVID-19 (dated by TCRdb to 2022 to 2024). In the ViraFEST assay, PBMC were stimulated with viral peptide pools, and TCR sequencing was then used to find antigen-specific CD4+ T cell clonotypes based on their expansion. After less than eleven days of culture, CD4+ T cells were isolated with the EasySep CD4+ T cell isolation kit. Receptor libraries were prepared by the immunoSEQ multiplex PCR assay. TCRdb mirrors the immuneACCESS table, restricted to in-frame sequences. Some clones are absent from its copies; in checked studies, under half trace to an unresolved V gene, and the reason for the others is unknown. This sample gives about 79,000 clones in total; roughly 80% of them show up just once. The ten top clones hold roughly 1.7% of the sample. No antigen is known for these receptors.

The input for sequencing was CD4+ T cells from PBMCs cultured with HCoV-229E spike peptides, taken before COVID-19 vaccination. The intended sense of this specimen's cell subset or site label: HCoV-229E spike overlapping peptide pool stimulation. These receptor sequences come from a human donor who received a COVID-19 vaccine.

This clone was found a few times. The CDR3 sequence is CASSPTRGLDGELFF. The DNA for the CDR3 is TGCGCCAGCAGCCCAACAAGGGGGCTGGACGGGGAGCTGTTTTTT. The chain links TRBV5-1 to TRBJ2-2, with 7 bases lining up with TRBD1. The CDR3 has 15 residues. Per germline, CDR1 SGHRS and CDR2 YFSETQ. V gave up 4 bases and J gave up 7 bases; unmatched junction bases: 10.

This rearrangement joins TRBV7-9 to TRBJ2-5, with TRBD2 as a possible D gene (7 bases). The CDR3 has 16 residues. V was shortened by 3 bases and J by 4 bases, with 18 bases between the two germline ends. Germline V CDR1 and CDR2: SEHNR, FQNEAQ (reference sequence). The CDR3 is CASSFYTGGLLETQYF. The CDR3 DNA sequence: TGTGCCAGCAGCTTCTATACGGGGGGCTTATTAGAGACCCAGTACTTC.

The chain uses TRBV5-6 and TRBJ2-5; D possibly corresponds to TRBD1 (6 bases). The CDR3 consists of 15 residues. The V gene lost 2 bases and the J gene lost 5 bases, with 16 bases spanning the gap. Looked up from germline, CDR1 is SGHDT and CDR2 is YYEEEE. The CDR3 DNA follows: TGTGCCAGCAGCTTTGGGCGGACAGTTCGGGAGACCCAGTACTTC. It specifies CASSFGRTVRETQYF. Together with reference TRBV5-6 and TRBJ2-5, the CDR3 gives the full variable domain: DAGVTQSPTHLIKTRGQQVTLRCSPKSGHDTVSWYQQALGQGPQFIFQYYEEEERQRGNFPDRFSGHQFPNYSSELNVNALLLGDSALYLCASSFGRTVRETQYFGPGTRLLVL.

The chain joins TRBV11-2 to TRBJ2-1; D uncertain. The V end lost 5 bases, the J end lost 8 bases, and 13 bases lay between the germline ends. This CDR3 has 13 residues. Germline V gives CDR1 SGHAT, CDR2 FQNNGV. The chain's CDR3 is CASSPAPRYEQFF. CDR3 nucleotides: TGTGCCAGCAGCCCCGCCCCAAGGTATGAGCAGTTCTTC.